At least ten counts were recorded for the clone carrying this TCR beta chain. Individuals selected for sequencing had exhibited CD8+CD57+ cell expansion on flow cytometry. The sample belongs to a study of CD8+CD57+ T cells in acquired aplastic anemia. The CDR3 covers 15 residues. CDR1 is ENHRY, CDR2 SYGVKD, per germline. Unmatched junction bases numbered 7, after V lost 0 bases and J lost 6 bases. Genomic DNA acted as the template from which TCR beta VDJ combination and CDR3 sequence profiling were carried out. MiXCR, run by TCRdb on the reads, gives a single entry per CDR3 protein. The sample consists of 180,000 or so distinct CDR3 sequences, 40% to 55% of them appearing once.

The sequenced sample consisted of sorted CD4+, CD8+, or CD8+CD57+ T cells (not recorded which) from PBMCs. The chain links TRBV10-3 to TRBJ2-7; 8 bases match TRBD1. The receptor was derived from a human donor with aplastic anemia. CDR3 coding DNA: TGTGCCATCAGTGAGTCTTCTGGACAGGGTCTCGAGCAGTACTTC. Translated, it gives CAISESSGQGLEQYF.